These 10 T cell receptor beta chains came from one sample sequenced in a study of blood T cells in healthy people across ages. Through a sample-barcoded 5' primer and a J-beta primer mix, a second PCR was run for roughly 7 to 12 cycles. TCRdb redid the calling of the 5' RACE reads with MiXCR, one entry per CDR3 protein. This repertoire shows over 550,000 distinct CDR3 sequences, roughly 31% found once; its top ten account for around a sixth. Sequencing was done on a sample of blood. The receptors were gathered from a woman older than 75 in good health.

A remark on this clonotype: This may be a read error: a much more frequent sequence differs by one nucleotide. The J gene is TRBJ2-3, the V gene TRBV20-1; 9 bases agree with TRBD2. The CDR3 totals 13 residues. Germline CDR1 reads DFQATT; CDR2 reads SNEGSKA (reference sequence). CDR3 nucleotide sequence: TGCGGTGCAGGGCGGGGGGGCCCAGATACGCAGTATTTT. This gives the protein CGAGRGGPDTQYF.

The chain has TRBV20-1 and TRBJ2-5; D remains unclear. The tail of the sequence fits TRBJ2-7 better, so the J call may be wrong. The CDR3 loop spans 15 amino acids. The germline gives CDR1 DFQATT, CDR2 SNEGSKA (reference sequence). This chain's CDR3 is CSARDRFSSNYEQYF. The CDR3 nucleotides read TGCAGTGCTAGAGATCGGTTCTCCAGCAATTACGAGCAGTACTTC.

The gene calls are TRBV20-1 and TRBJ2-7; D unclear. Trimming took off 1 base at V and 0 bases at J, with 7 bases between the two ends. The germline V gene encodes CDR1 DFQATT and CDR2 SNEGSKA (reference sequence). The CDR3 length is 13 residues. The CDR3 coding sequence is TGCAGTGCTAGAGTGCCCCTCTCCTACGAGCAGTACTTC. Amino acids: CSARVPLSYEQYF.

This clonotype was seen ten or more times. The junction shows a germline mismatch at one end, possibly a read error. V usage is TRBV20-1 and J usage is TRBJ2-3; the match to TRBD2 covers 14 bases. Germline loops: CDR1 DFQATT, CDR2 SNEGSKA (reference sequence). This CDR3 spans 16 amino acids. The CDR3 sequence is CSARGTSGGSLDTQYF. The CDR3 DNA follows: TGCAGTGCGAGAGGGACTAGCGGGGGCTCCCTAGATACGCAGTATTTT.

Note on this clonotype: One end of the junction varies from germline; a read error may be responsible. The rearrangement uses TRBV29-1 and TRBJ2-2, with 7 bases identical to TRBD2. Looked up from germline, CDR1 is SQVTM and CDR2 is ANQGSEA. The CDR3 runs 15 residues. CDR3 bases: TGCAGCGGCAAGCCCGGGGGGACGAACACCGGGGAGCAGTTTTTT. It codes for CSGKPGGTNTGEQFF.

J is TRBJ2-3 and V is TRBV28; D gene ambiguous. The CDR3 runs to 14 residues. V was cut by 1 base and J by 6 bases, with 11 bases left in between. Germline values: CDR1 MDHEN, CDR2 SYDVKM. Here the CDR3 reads CASSLSALWDTQYF. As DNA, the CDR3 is TGTGCCAGCAGTTTATCAGCCCTTTGGGATACGCAGTATTTT.

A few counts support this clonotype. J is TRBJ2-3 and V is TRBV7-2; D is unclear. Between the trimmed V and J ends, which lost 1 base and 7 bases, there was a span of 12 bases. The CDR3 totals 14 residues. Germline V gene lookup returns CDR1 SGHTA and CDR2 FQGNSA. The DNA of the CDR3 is TGTGCCAGCAGCTTAGACTGGGCCGGAAATACGCAGTATTTT. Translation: CASSLDWAGNTQYF.

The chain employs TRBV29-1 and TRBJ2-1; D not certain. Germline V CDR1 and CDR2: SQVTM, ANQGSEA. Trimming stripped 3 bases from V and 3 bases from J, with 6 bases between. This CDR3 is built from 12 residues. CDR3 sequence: CSVDSYYNEQFF. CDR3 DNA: TGCAGCGTTGATAGTTACTACAATGAGCAGTTCTTC.

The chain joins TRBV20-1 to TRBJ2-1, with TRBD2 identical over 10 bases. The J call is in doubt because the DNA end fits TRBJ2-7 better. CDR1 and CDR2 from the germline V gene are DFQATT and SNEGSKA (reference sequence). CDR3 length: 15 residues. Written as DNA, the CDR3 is TGCAGTGCTAGAGCGGTAGCGGGGGGCTACAATGAGCAGTACTTC. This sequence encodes CSARAVAGGYNEQYF.

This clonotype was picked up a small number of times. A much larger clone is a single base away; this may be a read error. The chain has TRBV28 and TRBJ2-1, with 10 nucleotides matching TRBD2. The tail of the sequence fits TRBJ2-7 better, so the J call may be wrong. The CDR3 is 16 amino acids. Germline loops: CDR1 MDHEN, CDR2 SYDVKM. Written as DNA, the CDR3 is TGTGCCACCCAAGGCACTAGCGGGGCTTCCTACAATGAGCAGTACTTC. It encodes CATQGTSGASYNEQYF.